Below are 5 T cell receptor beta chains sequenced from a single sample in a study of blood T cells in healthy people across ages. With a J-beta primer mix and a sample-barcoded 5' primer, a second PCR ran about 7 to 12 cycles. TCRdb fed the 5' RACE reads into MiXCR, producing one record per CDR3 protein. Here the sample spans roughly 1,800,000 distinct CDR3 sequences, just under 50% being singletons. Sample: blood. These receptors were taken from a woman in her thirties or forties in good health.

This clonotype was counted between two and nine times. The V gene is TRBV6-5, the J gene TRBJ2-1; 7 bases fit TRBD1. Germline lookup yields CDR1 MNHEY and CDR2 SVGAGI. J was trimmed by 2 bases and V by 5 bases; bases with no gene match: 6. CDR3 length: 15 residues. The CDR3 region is CASSVSRGPYNEQFF. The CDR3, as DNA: TGTGCCAGCAGTGTCTCAAGGGGGCCCTACAATGAGCAGTTCTTC.

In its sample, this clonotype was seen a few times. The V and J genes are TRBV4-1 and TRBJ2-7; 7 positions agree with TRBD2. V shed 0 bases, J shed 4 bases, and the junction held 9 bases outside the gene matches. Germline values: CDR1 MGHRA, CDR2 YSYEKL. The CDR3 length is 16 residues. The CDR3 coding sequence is TGCGCCAGCAGCCAAGATGGGGCTAGCGGCATATACGAGCAGTACTTC. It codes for CASSQDGASGIYEQYF.

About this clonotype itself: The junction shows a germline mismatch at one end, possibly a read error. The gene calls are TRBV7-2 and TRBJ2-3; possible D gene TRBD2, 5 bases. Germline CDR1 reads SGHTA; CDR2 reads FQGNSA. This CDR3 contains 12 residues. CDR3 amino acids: CVSSSSPDTQYF. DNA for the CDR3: TGTGTCAGCAGCTCTAGCCCAGATACGCAGTATTTT.

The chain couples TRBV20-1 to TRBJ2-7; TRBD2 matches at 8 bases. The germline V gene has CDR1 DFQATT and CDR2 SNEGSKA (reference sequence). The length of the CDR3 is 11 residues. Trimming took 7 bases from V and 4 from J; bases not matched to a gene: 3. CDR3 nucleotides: TGCAGTGGAGGGACTAGATACGAGCAGTACTTC. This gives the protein CSGGTRYEQYF.

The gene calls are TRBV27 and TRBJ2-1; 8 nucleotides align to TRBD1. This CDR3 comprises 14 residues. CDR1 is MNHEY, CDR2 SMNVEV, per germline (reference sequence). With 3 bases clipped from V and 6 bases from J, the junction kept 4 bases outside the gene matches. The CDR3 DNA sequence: TGTGCCAGCAGTTTTCACGGACAGGGCAATGAGCAGTTCTTC. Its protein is CASSFHGQGNEQFF.